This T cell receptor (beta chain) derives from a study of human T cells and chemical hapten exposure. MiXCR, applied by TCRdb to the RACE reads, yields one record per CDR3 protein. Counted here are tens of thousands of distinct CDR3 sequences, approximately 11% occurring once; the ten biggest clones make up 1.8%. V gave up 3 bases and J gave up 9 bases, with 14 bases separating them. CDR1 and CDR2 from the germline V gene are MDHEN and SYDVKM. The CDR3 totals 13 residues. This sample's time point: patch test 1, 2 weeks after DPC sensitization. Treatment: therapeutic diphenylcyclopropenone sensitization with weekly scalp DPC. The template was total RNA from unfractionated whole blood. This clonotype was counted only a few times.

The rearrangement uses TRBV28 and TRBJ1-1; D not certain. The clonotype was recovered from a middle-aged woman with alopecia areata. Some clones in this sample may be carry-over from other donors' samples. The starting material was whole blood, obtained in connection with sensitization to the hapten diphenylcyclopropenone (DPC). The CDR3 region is CASSFFGEVKAFF. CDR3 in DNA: TGTGCCAGCAGTTTTTTTGGGGAAGTGAAAGCTTTCTTT.